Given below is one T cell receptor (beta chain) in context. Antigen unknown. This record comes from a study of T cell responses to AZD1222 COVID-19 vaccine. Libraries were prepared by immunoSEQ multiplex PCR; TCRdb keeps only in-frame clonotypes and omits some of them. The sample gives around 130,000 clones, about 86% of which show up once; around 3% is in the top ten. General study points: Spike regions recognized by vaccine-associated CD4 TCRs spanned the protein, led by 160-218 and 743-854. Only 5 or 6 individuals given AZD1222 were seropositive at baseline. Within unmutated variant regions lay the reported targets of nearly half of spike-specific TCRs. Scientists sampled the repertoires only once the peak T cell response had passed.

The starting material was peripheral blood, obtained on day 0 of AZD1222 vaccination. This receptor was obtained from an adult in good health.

Written as DNA, the CDR3 is TGTGCCTGGAGTGTAATGGAAGGTAACGAGCAGTACTTC. Protein: CAWSVMEGNEQYF. The chain combines TRBV30 with TRBJ2-7; D is unclear. The V gene's germline CDR1 is GTSNPN and CDR2 SVGIG (reference sequence). This CDR3 region has 13 residues. Trimming left V 0 bases short and J 5 bases short, with 11 bases between.